This TCR beta chain originates from a study of CD8+CD57+ T cells in acquired aplastic anemia. About the study: The average for DNA from sorted CD4+ and CD8+ cells was roughly 3 ug.

CD8+CD57+ cell expansion, shown by flow cytometry, had occurred in the patients selected for sequencing. The study, taken as a whole, reports: Levels of CD8+ Simpson's diversity were not significantly distinct in patients versus controls. There were over 25 CD8+ CDR3 sequences that occurred in both patients and controls.

The germline CDR1 and CDR2 sequences are DFQATT and SNEGSKA (reference sequence). This CDR3 spans 15 amino acids. Turning to this clonotype: What it binds is not known. A much larger clone differs from this one at a single base, so this may be a read error.

Using genomic DNA as the template, TCR beta VDJ and CDR3 profiling was carried out. Each CDR3 protein gets one entry after TCRdb re-called the reads with MiXCR. Altogether about half a million distinct CDR3 sequences are present, around a third being singletons, with the ten largest covering 0.82%. The chain uses TRBV20-1 and TRBJ2-7; D gene uncertain. Material for sequencing was sorted CD4+, CD8+, or CD8+CD57+ T cells (not recorded which) from PBMCs. The TCR was taken from a human donor with aplastic anemia. Written as DNA, the CDR3 is TGCAGTGCTAGAGATCCCACGGGCTACTCCTACGGGCAGTACTTC. It encodes CSARDPTGYSYGQYF.